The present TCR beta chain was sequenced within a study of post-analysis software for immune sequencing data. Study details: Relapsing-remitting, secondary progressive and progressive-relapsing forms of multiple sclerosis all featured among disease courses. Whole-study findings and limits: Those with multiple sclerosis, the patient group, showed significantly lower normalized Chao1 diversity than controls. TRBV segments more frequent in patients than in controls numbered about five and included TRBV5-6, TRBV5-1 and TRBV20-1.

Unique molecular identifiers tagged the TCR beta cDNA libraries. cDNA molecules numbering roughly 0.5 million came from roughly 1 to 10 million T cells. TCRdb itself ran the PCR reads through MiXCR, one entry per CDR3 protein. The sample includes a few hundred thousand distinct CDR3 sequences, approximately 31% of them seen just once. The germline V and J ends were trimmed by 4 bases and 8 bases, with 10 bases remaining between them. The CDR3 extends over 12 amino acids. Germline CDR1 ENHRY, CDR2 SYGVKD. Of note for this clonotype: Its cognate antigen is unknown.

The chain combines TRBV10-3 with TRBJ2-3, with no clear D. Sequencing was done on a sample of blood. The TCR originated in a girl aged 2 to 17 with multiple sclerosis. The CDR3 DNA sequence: TGTGCCATCAGTGTTTCTTCTGGTACGCAGTATTTT. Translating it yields CAISVSSGTQYF.